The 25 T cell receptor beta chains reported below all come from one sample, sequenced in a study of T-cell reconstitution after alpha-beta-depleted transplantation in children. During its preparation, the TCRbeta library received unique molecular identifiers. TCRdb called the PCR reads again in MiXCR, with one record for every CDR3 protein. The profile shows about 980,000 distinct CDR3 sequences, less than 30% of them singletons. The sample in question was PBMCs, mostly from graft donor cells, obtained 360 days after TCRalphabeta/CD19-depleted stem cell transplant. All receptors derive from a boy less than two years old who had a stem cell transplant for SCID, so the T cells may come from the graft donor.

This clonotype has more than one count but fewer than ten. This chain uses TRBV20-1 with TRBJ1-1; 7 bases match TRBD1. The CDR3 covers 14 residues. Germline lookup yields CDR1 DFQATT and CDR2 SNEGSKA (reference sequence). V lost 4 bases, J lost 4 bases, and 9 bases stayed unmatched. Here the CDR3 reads CSAMPGTAGTEAFF. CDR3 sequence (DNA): TGCAGTGCTATGCCTGGGACAGCCGGCACTGAAGCTTTCTTT.

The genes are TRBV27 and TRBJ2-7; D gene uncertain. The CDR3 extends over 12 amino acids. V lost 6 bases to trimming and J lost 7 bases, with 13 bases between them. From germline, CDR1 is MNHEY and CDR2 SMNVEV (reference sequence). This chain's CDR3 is CASSHPMGEQYF. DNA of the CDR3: TGTGCCAGCAGCCACCCCATGGGAGAGCAGTACTTC.

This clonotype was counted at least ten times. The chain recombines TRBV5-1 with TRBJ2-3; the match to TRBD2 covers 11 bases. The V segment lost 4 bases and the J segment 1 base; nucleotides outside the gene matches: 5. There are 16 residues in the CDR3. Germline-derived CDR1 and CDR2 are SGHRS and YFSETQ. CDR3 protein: CASSPLAGGRTDTQYF. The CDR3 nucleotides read TGCGCCAGCAGCCCCTTAGCGGGGGGGCGCACAGATACGCAGTATTTT.

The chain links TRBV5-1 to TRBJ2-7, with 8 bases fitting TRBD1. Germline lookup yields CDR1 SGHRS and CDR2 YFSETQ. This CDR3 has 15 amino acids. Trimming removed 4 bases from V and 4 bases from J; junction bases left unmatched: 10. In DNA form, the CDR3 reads TGCGCCAGCAGCCCGGTTCCGACAGGGGTATACGAGCAGTACTTC. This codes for CASSPVPTGVYEQYF. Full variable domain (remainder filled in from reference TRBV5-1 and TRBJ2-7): KAGVTQTPRYLIKTRGQQVTLSCSPISGHRSVSWYQQTPGQGLQFLFEYFSETQRNKGNFPGRFSGRQFSNSRSEMNVSTLELGDSALYLCASSPVPTGVYEQYFGPGTRLTVT.

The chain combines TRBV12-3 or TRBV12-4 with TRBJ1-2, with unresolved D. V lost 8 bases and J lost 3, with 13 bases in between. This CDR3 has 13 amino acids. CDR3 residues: CASRQTGYYGYTF. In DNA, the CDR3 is TGTGCCAGCCGGCAGACCGGCTACTATGGCTACACCTTC.

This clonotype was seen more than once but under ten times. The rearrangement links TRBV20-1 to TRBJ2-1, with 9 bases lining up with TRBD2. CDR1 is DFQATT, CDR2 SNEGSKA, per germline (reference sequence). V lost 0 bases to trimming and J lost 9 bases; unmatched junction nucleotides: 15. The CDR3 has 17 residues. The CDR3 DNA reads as TGCAGTGCTAGAGATTCGTCCCGAGCGGGGGGCTCAAGTGAGCAGTTCTTC. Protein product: CSARDSSRAGGSSEQFF.

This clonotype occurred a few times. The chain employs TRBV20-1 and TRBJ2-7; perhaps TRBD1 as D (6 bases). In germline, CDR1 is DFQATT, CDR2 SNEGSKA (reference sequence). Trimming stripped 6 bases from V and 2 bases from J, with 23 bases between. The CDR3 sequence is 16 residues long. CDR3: CSAARQGPLKPYEQYF. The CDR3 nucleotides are TGCAGTGCGGCGAGGCAGGGGCCCCTTAAGCCCTACGAGCAGTACTTC.

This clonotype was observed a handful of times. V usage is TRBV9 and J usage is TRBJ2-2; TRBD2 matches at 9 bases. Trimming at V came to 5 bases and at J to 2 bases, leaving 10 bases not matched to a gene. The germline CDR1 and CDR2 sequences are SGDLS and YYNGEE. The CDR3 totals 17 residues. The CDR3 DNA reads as TGTGCCAGCAGTGGACACCGACTAGCGGTTAACACCGGGGAGCTGTTTTTT. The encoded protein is CASSGHRLAVNTGELFF.

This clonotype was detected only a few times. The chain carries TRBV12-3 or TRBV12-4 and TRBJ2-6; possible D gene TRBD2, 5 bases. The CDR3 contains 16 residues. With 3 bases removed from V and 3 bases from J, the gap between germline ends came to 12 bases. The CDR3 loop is CASSFYLAIGANVLTF. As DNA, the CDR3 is TGTGCCAGCAGTTTTTACCTAGCTATTGGGGCCAACGTCCTGACTTTC.

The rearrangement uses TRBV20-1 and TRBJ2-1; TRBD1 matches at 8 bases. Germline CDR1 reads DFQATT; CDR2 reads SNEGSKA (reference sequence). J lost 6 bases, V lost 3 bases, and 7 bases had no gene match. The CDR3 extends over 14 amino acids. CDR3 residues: CSASRGLGINEQFF. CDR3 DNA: TGCAGTGCTAGCAGGGGGCTGGGGATCAATGAGCAGTTCTTC.

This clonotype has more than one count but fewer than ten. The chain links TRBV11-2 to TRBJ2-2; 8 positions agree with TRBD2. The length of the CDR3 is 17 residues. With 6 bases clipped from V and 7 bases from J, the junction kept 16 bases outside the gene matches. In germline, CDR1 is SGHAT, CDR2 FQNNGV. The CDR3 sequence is CASSSYPLAGEGGELFF. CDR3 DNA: TGTGCCAGCAGTTCCTACCCCCTAGCGGGCGAGGGCGGGGAGCTGTTTTTT.

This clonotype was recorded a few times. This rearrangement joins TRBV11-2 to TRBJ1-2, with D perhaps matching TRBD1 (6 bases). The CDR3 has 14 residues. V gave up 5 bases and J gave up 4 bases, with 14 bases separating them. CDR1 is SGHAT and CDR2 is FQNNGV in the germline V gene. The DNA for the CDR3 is TGTGCCAGCAGCCGCCGGACAGTCACCTATGGCTACACCTTC. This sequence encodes CASSRRTVTYGYTF.

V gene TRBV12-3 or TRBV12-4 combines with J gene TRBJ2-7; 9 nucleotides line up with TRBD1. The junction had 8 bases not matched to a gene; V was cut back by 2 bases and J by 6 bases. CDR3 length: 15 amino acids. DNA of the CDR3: TGTGCCAGCAGTTTAAGGACGGGACAGGGCAGCGAGCAGTACTTC. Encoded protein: CASSLRTGQGSEQYF.

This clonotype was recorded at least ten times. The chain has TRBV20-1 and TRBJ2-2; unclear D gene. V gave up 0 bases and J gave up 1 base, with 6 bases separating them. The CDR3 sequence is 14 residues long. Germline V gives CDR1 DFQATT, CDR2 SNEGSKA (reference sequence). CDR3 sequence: CSARDRMNTGELFF. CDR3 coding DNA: TGCAGTGCTAGAGATCGGATGAACACCGGGGAGCTGTTTTTT.

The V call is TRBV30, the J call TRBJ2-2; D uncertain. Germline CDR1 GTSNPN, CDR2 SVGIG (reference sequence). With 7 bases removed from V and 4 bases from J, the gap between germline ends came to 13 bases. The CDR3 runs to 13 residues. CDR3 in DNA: TGTGCCTCCCGGTTTTACGGCACCGGGGAGCTGTTTTTT. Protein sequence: CASRFYGTGELFF.

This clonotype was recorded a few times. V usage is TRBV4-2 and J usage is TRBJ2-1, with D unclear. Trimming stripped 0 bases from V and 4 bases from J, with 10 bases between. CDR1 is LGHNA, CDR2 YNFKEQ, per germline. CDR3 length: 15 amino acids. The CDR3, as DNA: TGTGCCAGCAGCCAAGATATCGGACGGTACAATGAGCAGTTCTTC. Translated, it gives CASSQDIGRYNEQFF.

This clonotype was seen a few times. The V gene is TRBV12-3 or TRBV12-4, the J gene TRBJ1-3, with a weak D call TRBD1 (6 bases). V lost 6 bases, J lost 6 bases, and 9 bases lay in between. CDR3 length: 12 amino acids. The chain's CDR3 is CASREGENTIYF. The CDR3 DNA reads TGTGCCAGCAGGGAGGGGGAAAACACCATATATTTT.

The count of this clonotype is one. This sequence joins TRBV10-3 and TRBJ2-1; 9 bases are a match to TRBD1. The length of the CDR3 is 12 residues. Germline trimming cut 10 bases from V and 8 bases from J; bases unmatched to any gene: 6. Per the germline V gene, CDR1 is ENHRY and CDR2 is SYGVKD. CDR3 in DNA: TGTGCCACCCAGGACAGGGGCGATGAGCAGTTCTTC. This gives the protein CATQDRGDEQFF.

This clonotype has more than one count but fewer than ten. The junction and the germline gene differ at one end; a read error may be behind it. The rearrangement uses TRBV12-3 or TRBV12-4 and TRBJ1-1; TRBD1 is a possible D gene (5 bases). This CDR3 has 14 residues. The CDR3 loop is CASSYGTPNAEAFF. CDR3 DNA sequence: TGTGCCAGCAGTTACGGGACTCCGAACGCTGAAGCTTTCTTT.

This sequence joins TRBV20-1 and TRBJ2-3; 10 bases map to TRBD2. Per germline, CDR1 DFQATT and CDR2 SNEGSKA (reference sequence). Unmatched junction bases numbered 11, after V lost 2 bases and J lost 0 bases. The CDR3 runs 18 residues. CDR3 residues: CSARPASGGFTSTDTQYF. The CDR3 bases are TGCAGTGCTAGACCGGCTAGCGGGGGCTTTACTAGCACAGATACGCAGTATTTT.

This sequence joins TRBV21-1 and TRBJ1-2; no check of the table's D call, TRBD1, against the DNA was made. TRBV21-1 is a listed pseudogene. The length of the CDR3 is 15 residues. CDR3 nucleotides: TGTGCCAGCAGCAAAGTTGCAGGGGATAGCCATGGCTACACCTTC. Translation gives CASSKVAGDSHGYTF.

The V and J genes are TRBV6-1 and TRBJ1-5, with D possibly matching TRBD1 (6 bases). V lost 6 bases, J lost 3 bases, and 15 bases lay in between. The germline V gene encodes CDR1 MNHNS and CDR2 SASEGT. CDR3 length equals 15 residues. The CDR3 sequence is CASRQRQVVNQPQHF. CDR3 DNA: TGTGCCAGCAGACAGAGACAGGTAGTCAATCAGCCCCAGCATTTT.

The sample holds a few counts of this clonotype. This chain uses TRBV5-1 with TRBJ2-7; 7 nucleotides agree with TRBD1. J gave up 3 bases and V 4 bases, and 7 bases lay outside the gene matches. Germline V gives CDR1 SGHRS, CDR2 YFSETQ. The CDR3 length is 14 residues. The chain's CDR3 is CASSPRDSYYEQYF. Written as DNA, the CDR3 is TGCGCCAGCAGCCCCCGGGACAGCTACTACGAGCAGTACTTC.

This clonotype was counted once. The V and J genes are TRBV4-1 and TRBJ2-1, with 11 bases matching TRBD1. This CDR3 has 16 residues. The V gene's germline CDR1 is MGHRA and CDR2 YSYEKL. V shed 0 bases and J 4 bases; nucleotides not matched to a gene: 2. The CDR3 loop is CASSQEGTGGYNEQFF. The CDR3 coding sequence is TGCGCCAGCAGCCAAGAGGGGACAGGGGGGTACAATGAGCAGTTCTTC.

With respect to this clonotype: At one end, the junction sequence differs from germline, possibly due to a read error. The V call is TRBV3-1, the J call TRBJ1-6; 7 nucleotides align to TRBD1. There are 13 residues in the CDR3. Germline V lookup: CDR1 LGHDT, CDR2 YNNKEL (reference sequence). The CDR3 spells CTSQRGQNSPLHF. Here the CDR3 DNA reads TGTACCAGCCAGAGGGGGCAGAATTCACCCCTCCACTTT.